What follows are 21 T cell receptor beta chains derived from one specimen sequenced in a study of blood T cell repertoires in COVID-19. Clones were sequenced by immunoSEQ multiplex PCR, and TCRdb holds only the in-frame ones, with some missing. The sample has approximately 320,000 clones, roughly 85% seen once. The material sequenced was peripheral blood. Every receptor here comes from a human donor in a cohort sampled during active COVID-19.

The chain has TRBV5-6 and TRBJ2-7; 7 bases are shared with TRBD1. V gave up 4 bases and J gave up 2 bases; unmatched junction bases: 3. The CDR3 has 13 amino acids. The germline V gene has CDR1 SGHDT and CDR2 YYEEEE. CDR3 protein: CASSIQGPYEQYF. The CDR3 nucleotides read TGTGCCAGCAGCATACAGGGGCCCTACGAGCAGTACTTC.

The V and J genes are TRBV7-9 and TRBJ1-2; D gene unclear. The CDR3 consists of 13 residues. Germline CDR1 reads SEHNR; CDR2 reads FQNEAQ (reference sequence). V lost 7 bases and J lost 4, with 13 bases in between. In nucleotides, the CDR3 is TGTGCCAGCACCCCGCAGACAATCTATGGCTACACCTTC. Translated, it gives CASTPQTIYGYTF.

V gene TRBV6-5 combines with J gene TRBJ1-2, with TRBD1 identical over 8 bases. The CDR3 length is 15 residues. The V segment lost 3 bases and the J segment 7 bases; nucleotides outside the gene matches: 10. Germline V gives CDR1 MNHEY, CDR2 SVGAGI. The CDR3 DNA follows: TGTGCCAGCAGTTATGGGACAGGAAAATTCACTGGCTACACCTTC. Protein product: CASSYGTGKFTGYTF.

CDR3 residues: CASTRDRAGHEQYF. The DNA for the CDR3 is TGCGCCAGCACCAGAGACAGGGCGGGACACGAGCAGTACTTC. This chain joins TRBV5-1 and TRBJ2-7; TRBD1 might be the D (7 bases). Trimming shortened V by 6 bases and J by 5 bases, and 18 bases separated the two germline ends. The CDR3 is 14 amino acids. The V gene's germline CDR1 is SGHRS and CDR2 YFSETQ.

The chain links TRBV5-1 to TRBJ2-3; 10 positions agree with TRBD2. The ends lost 2 bases at V and 2 bases at J; junction bases unmatched: 5. This CDR3 is 16 amino acids long. Germline values: CDR1 SGHRS, CDR2 YFSETQ. CDR3 loop: CASSFRLAGATDTQYF. Written as DNA, the CDR3 is TGCGCCAGCAGCTTCAGGCTAGCGGGAGCCACAGATACGCAGTATTTT.

This chain connects TRBV27 to TRBJ2-4; 7 bases are a match to TRBD1. This CDR3 contains 15 residues. The V and J ends lost 8 bases and 4 bases, in that order; junction bases with no gene match: 11. Germline assignment: CDR1 MNHEY and CDR2 SMNVEV (reference sequence). CDR3 in DNA: TGTGCCAGCCTTGGTAGGGGGCTGGGGAAAAACATTCAGTACTTC. Amino acids: CASLGRGLGKNIQYF.

This rearrangement joins TRBV9 to TRBJ2-2; D may be TRBD2 (6 bases). CDR1 and CDR2 (germline): SGDLS, YYNGEE. V lost 1 base and J 8 bases, leaving 12 bases between the germline ends. The CDR3 sequence is 14 residues long. This CDR3 reads CASSVFSGGGELFF. In DNA form, the CDR3 reads TGTGCCAGCAGCGTATTTAGCGGAGGGGGGGAGCTGTTTTTT.

The chain uses TRBV5-1 and TRBJ2-2; D ambiguous. V was clipped by 4 bases and J by 5 bases, with 6 bases between them. Per the germline V gene, CDR1 is SGHRS and CDR2 is YFSETQ. CDR3 length: 12 residues. The CDR3 spells CASSPVTGELFF. CDR3 in DNA: TGCGCCAGCAGCCCGGTGACCGGGGAGCTGTTTTTT.

The rearrangement joins TRBV7-3 to TRBJ1-2, with a weak D call TRBD1 (5 bases). V was shortened by 5 bases and J by 8 bases, with 12 bases between the two germline ends. The CDR3 is made up of 12 amino acids. Per germline, CDR1 SGHTA and CDR2 FQGTGA. CDR3 DNA sequence: TGTGCCAGCAGCCTCCGGGGGTTCGGCTACACCTTC. Amino acid sequence: CASSLRGFGYTF.

This chain joins TRBV24-1 and TRBJ2-3; D possibly corresponds to TRBD1 (6 bases). Per the germline V gene, CDR1 is KGHDR and CDR2 is SFDVKD. The length of the CDR3 is 16 residues. Deletions cut 1 base from V and 0 bases from J, with 10 bases between. The CDR3 DNA reads TGTGCCACCAGTGATTTAGGGGGTTCTAGCACAGATACGCAGTATTTT. Its translation: CATSDLGGSSTDTQYF.

The DNA of the CDR3 is TGTGCCAGCAGCTTAGACGGCCTAGCGGGGGCATACGAGCAGTACTTC. Protein product: CASSLDGLAGAYEQYF. The V and J genes are TRBV11-2 and TRBJ2-7; 10 positions agree with TRBD2. Trimming took 0 bases from V and 4 from J; bases not matched to a gene: 6. The CDR3 has 16 amino acids. Germline CDR1 is SGHAT and CDR2 is FQNNGV.

This rearrangement joins TRBV2 to TRBJ1-3; unclear D gene. There are 15 residues in the CDR3. Germline-derived CDR1 and CDR2 are SNHLY and FYNNEI. Trimming removed 6 bases at V and 2 bases at J, with 14 bases between. This chain's CDR3 is CASRYTESTGNTIYF. CDR3 nucleotides: TGTGCCAGCAGATACACAGAGTCGACTGGAAACACCATATATTTT. The whole variable domain, remainder taken from reference TRBV2 and TRBJ1-3, is EPEVTQTPSHQVTQMGQEVILRCVPISNHLYFYWYRQILGQKVEFLVSFYNNEISEKSEIFDDQFSVERPDGSNFTLKIRSTKLEDSAMYFCASRYTESTGNTIYFGEGSWLTVV.

The CDR3 here is CASSSRGQGNTGELFF. The CDR3 nucleotides read TGTGCCAGCAGCTCGCGAGGACAGGGGAACACCGGGGAGCTGTTTTTT. The V and J genes are TRBV7-3 and TRBJ2-2; 8 nucleotides align to TRBD1. J lost 1 base, V lost 4 bases, and 5 bases had no gene match. This CDR3 spans 16 amino acids. Germline V gene data show CDR1 as SGHTA and CDR2 as FQGTGA. Full variable domain (missing parts from reference TRBV7-3 and TRBJ2-2): GAGVSQTPSNKVTEKGKYVELRCDPISGHTALYWYRQSLGQGPEFLIYFQGTGAADDSGLPNDRFFAVRPEGSVSTLKIQRTERGDSAVYLCASSSRGQGNTGELFFGEGSRLTVL.

The rearrangement links TRBV5-4 to TRBJ2-5; 9 nucleotides align to TRBD2. CDR3 length equals 15 residues. V shed 7 bases, J shed 0 bases, and the junction held 7 bases outside the gene matches. Per the germline V gene, CDR1 is SGHNT and CDR2 is YYREEE (reference sequence). The DNA for the CDR3 is TGTGCCAGCCGCGACGAGCGGGGGGACCAAGAGACCCAGTACTTC. This codes for CASRDERGDQETQYF.

The rearrangement links TRBV3-1 (or the pseudogene TRBV3-2) to TRBJ2-2; 7 positions agree with TRBD1. V dropped 3 bases and J dropped 5; count of bases not matched to a gene: 6. Germline V gene data show CDR1 as LGHDT and CDR2 as YNNKEL (reference sequence). The CDR3 sequence is 15 residues long. The CDR3 coding sequence is TGTGCCAGCAGCCAGGGACAGCCTGGAACCGGGGAGCTGTTTTTT. This codes for CASSQGQPGTGELFF.

The V call is TRBV10-3, the J call TRBJ2-2; D is perhaps TRBD1 (7 bases). Trimming removed 4 bases at V and 5 bases at J, with 26 bases between. This CDR3 has 19 residues. CDR1 and CDR2 (germline): ENHRY, SYGVKD. This CDR3 is CAISARQGLAGGQTGELFF. CDR3 DNA: TGTGCCATCAGTGCGAGACAGGGATTGGCCGGAGGGCAGACCGGGGAGCTGTTTTTT.

V is TRBV19 and J is TRBJ1-2; D unclear. The V and J ends lost 1 base and 4 bases respectively, with 10 bases between them. Germline CDR1 reads LNHDA; CDR2 reads SQIVND (reference sequence). The CDR3 spans 14 residues. In nucleotides, the CDR3 is TGTGCCAGTAGTATAGGAGGGAGCGGCTATGGCTACACCTTC. Protein product: CASSIGGSGYGYTF.

The gene calls are TRBV19 and TRBJ1-5; a weak D match, TRBD1 (5 bases). Between the trimmed V and J ends, which lost 3 bases and 6 bases, there was a span of 12 bases. The CDR3 loop spans 14 amino acids. Germline V CDR1 and CDR2: LNHDA, SQIVND (reference sequence). For the CDR3, the DNA is TGTGCCAGTAGTATTCTGGGGGAGGGTCAGCCCCAGCATTTT. This codes for CASSILGEGQPQHF.

This sequence joins TRBV6-2 or TRBV6-3 and TRBJ2-2; weak D call: TRBD1 (5 bases). Germline V gene sequence: CDR1 MNHEY, CDR2 SVGEGT. The CDR3 spans 15 residues. V shed 7 bases and J shed 3 bases, with 15 bases lying between them. CDR3 amino acids: CASTPQGRYTGELFF. CDR3 DNA: TGTGCCAGCACCCCCCAGGGTCGGTACACCGGGGAGCTGTTTTTT.

V is TRBV3-1 (or the pseudogene TRBV3-2) and J is TRBJ2-7; TRBD2 aligns across 9 bases. Germline trimming cut 1 base from V and 7 bases from J; bases unmatched to any gene: 17. The CDR3 contains 18 residues. The V gene's germline CDR1 is LGHDT and CDR2 YNNKEL (reference sequence). In DNA, the CDR3 is TGTGCCAGCAGCCAAGCCCGGGGTAGCGGGGGCGTCTCGGGGGAGCAGTACTTC. Amino acid sequence: CASSQARGSGGVSGEQYF.

This clone was counted once. This chain uses TRBV5-1 with TRBJ2-5, with D perhaps matching TRBD1 (6 bases). The CDR3 extends over 14 amino acids. The V gene lost 2 bases and the J gene lost 0 bases, with 8 bases spanning the gap. Germline loops: CDR1 SGHRS, CDR2 YFSETQ. CDR3 sequence reads: CASSFDRNQETQYF. Written as DNA, the CDR3 is TGCGCCAGCAGCTTTGACAGGAACCAAGAGACCCAGTACTTC. Full variable domain (missing parts from reference TRBV5-1 and TRBJ2-5): KAGVTQTPRYLIKTRGQQVTLSCSPISGHRSVSWYQQTPGQGLQFLFEYFSETQRNKGNFPGRFSGRQFSNSRSEMNVSTLELGDSALYLCASSFDRNQETQYFGPGTRLLVL.